The rows below give T cell receptor beta chains drawn from one sample of a study of cytomegalovirus exposure and HLA in healthy donors. Generated by immunoSEQ multiplex PCR, the TCRdb table keeps only in-frame clones and is missing some. The table lists more than 50,000 clones. Material: PBMCs. These receptors all stem from a man younger than 35 in good health and CMV-seropositive. Each CDR3 is given without its conserved first and last residue. Clone size is not always given. Where it is, it says once, few, many or a class for expanded clones.

clone_size v_call cdr3_aa
- TRBV28 ASRPGQSYEQY
- TRBV7-9 ASSWRGGEQY
- TRBV4-1 ASSHPGTRMATPNTDTQY
- TRBV29-1 SVEEVGSAGRPSYGYT
- TRBV6-5 ASSYAGTGVGYT
- TRBV4-2 ASSQTREAYNEQF
- TRBV28 ASRQGTEAF
- TRBV4-1 ASSQDALAYRTDTQY
medium-sized TRBV6-8 ASSTTGGNQPQH
- TRBV29-1 SVDRQPGWGYT
- TRBV6-4 ASSVRGNTEAF
- TRBV19 ASNRNQGGYT
- TRBV6-1 ASSGARGKATNEKLF
- TRBV30 AWSLDRLNEKLF
- TRBV7-9 ASSRTGGNTEAF
- TRBV5-6 ASSTGQKAF
- TRBV25-1 ASSEFRDTSMNTEAF
- TRBV19 ASGLADYNEQF
- TRBV19 ASSRQGANTGELF
- TRBV7-3 ASSLTGLYNEQF
- TRBV7-2 ASSLGQGSGNTIY
- TRBV28 ASSQRGHFNYGYT
- TRBV19 ASQGLGAYEQY
- TRBV9 ASSDGGRADTQY
- TRBV5-8 ASSLGLAGGDEQF
- TRBV27 ASSPLPGNTIY
- TRBV5-6 ASSWGDAGAEAF
- TRBV29-1 SVAKGTSEIYEQY
- TRBV5-6 ASSFRTGGPDEQY
- TRBV6-1 ASSQYGYT
- TRBV5-1 ASSLQDGYEQY
- TRBV4-1 ASSQVTRDQSGNTIY
- TRBV7-9 ASSLAGGQADFS
- TRBV28 ASSLGALADRGRWDTEAF
- TRBV7-2 ASSFPAGGLSYEQY
- TRBV11-3 ASSRSGQVTDTQY
- TRBV18 ASSPSLAGKIEQY
- TRBV5-1 ASSPGPGSTEAF
- TRBV11-2 ASSSGGGNTIY
- TRBV11-3 ASSLNGETQY
- TRBV30 AWARDRGNYGYT
- TRBV2 ASMSVANEQF
- TRBV7-2 ASSLVRRDTGELF
- TRBV29-1 SGHRGSEQY
- TRBV6-5 ASSEMDRFNEQF
- TRBV30 AWGADRPSGANVLT
medium-sized TRBV28 ASSSTGLAGTYEQY
- TRBV5-4 ASSLGTEGGYT
- TRBV9 ASSVATGGRGTDTQY
- TRBV5-1 ASSPQGLAGTDTQY
- TRBV11-2 ASSKEENQPQH
- TRBV7-9 ASSSQGGENIQY